A selection of T cell receptor beta chains follows, all from one sample in a study of CD8+CD57+ T cells in acquired aplastic anemia. TCRdb reanalysed the reads using MiXCR and keeps one entry per CDR3 protein. Among about 470,000 distinct CDR3 sequences listed, roughly 34% were seen once. The sample consisted of sorted CD4+, CD8+, or CD8+CD57+ T cells (not recorded which) from PBMCs. The receptors were gathered from a human donor with aplastic anemia. Each CDR3 is given with its conserved first and last residue. A D gene is named only where the DNA matches it firmly.

d_call j_call v_call cdr3_aa
. TRBJ2-7 TRBV6-1 CASGEWGGRKYEQYF
. TRBJ2-7 TRBV11-2 CASSNQKTGWVLYEQYF
. TRBJ2-7 TRBV20-1 CSARLATEQYF
TRBD2 TRBJ2-3 TRBV11-2 CASSLGLAGGIQDTQYF
. TRBJ2-2 TRBV30 CAWSATPMNTGELFF
. TRBJ1-2 TRBV29-1 CSVEDDNYGYTF
TRBD2 TRBJ2-7 TRBV7-8 CAAGGSYEQYF
. TRBJ2-3 TRBV4-2 CASSLALLATPTWHQQYF
. TRBJ2-3 TRBV4-2 CASSAGPSTDTQYF
TRBD1 TRBJ2-7 TRBV18 CASSPRGGEDEQYF
. TRBJ2-5 TRBV20-1 CSAGGAGSETQYF
TRBD2 TRBJ2-7 TRBV20-1 CSARDSLAGGEFYEQYF
. TRBJ1-2 TRBV19 CASSLRGGYYGYTF
. TRBJ1-1 TRBV10-1 CASSARQPLNTEAFF
. TRBJ2-7 TRBV6-5 CASSYEYEQYF
. TRBJ1-5 TRBV20-1 CSAPPGDSNQPQHF
. TRBJ1-3 TRBV30 CAWSGAIGNTIYF
TRBD2 TRBJ2-2 TRBV9 CASSGIRLAGTGELFF
TRBD1 TRBJ1-1 TRBV19 CASGGQGITEAFF
TRBD1 TRBJ1-6 TRBV12-3/TRBV12-4 CASSSGTGDINSPLHF
TRBD1 TRBJ2-2 TRBV24-1 CATSDFHRGQRYTGELFF
. TRBJ1-5 TRBV20-1 CSAKKGGSNQPQHF
. TRBJ2-5 TRBV7-9 CASSFVRGETQYF
TRBD2 TRBJ2-3 TRBV11-1 CASSLGRGGTDTQYF
. TRBJ1-1 TRBV10-3 CANTTGGNTEAFF
. TRBJ2-7 TRBV6-5 CASSLQGDSGEQYF
. TRBJ1-5 TRBV25-1 CASGGPSNQPQHF
. TRBJ2-7 TRBV10-1 CATKGSGPTDSYEQYF
. TRBJ1-6 TRBV6-1 CASRRKGDSPLHF
. TRBJ1-1 TRBV29-1 CSVTRAGQVNTEAFF
TRBD2 TRBJ2-3 TRBV5-1 CASSLTSGNTDTQYF
. TRBJ2-1 TRBV12-3/TRBV12-4 CASSFFGGEQFF
. TRBJ1-2 TRBV24-1 CATSDLGAGYGYTF
. TRBJ2-1 TRBV7-3 CASSLGSEQFF
. TRBJ2-5 TRBV7-2 CASSLDLGKTQYF
TRBD2 TRBJ2-1 TRBV10-1 CASSSTGLAGGPSSYNEQFF
. TRBJ1-1 TRBV4-3 CASSQNQDTEAFF
TRBD1 TRBJ2-7 TRBV14 CASSLEGTGGEQYF
TRBD1 TRBJ1-1 TRBV29-1 CSVANRGRNTEAFF
TRBD2 TRBJ2-7 TRBV11-2 CASSLDGTSGVLSSYEQYF
. TRBJ2-2 TRBV5-1 CASSFLDAGELFF
TRBD1 TRBJ1-2 TRBV13 CASSPDRGSGYTF